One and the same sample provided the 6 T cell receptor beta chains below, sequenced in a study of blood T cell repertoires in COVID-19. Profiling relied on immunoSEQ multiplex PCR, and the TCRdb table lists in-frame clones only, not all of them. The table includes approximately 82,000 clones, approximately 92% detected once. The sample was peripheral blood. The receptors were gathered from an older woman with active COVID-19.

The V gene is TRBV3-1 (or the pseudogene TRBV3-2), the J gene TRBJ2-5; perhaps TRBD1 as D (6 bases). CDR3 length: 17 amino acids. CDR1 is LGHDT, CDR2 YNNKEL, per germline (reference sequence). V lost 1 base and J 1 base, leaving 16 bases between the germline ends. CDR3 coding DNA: TGTGCCAGCAGCCAAGCCCCCCGAGGGACAACCCAAGAGACCCAGTACTTC. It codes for CASSQAPRGTTQETQYF.

The CDR3 DNA reads as TGTGCCAGCAGTCCCCAAGGGGGCTATTTTGAAAAACTGTTTTTT. This codes for CASSPQGGYFEKLFF. This chain connects TRBV28 to TRBJ1-4; 7 positions agree with TRBD1. The CDR3 spans 15 residues. V dropped 5 bases and J dropped 7; count of bases not matched to a gene: 10. In germline, CDR1 is MDHEN, CDR2 SYDVKM.

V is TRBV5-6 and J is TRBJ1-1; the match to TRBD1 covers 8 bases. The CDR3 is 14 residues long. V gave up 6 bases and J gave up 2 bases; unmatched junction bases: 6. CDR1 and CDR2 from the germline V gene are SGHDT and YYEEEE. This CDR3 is CASTRGTGNTEAFF. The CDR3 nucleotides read TGTGCCAGCACCCGCGGGACAGGTAACACTGAAGCTTTCTTT.

The chain's CDR3 is CASSRLGGPGDTEAFF. The CDR3 nucleotides are TGTGCCAGTAGTAGGTTAGGAGGACCCGGGGACACTGAAGCTTTCTTT. The chain joins TRBV19 to TRBJ1-1; no clear D gene. Germline-derived CDR1 and CDR2 are LNHDA and SQIVND (reference sequence). V lost 4 bases, J lost 3 bases, and 18 bases lay in between. The CDR3 length is 16 residues.

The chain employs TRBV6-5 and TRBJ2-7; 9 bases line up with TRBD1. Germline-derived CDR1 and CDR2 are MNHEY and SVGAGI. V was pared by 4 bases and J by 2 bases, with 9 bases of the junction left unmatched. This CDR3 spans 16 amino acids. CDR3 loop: CASSLHRTGATYEQYF. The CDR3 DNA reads TGTGCCAGCAGTTTACACCGGACAGGGGCCACCTACGAGCAGTACTTC.

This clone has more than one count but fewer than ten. As DNA, the CDR3 is TGTGCCTGGAGAGGACCGGGGGGCAATCAGCCCCAGCATTTT. Translation gives CAWRGPGGNQPQHF. The rearrangement uses TRBV30 and TRBJ1-5; tentative D call: TRBD1 (5 bases). There are 14 residues in the CDR3. Germline lookup yields CDR1 GTSNPN and CDR2 SVGIG (reference sequence). V was shortened by 3 bases and J by 2 bases, with 11 bases between the two germline ends. The full variable domain, completed using reference TRBV30 and TRBJ1-5, is SQTIHQWPATLVQPVGSPLSLECTVEGTSNPNLYWYRQAAGRGLQLLFYSVGIGQISSEVPQNLSASRPQDRQFILSSKKLLLSDSGFYLCAWRGPGGNQPQHFGDGTRLSIL.